What follows are 12 T cell receptor beta chains derived from one specimen sequenced in a study of spatial heterogeneity in lung cancer. Sample time point: sample taken at primary tumor resection. Whole RNA, which was extracted from tumor, nontumor lung tissue or frozen PBMC, was sequenced without any cell sorting. Using its own MiXCR run on the 5' RACE reads, TCRdb lists one record per CDR3 protein. Found here are some 37,000 distinct CDR3 sequences, roughly 5.6% of them singletons; the top ten hold under 35%. The input for sequencing was PBMCs, taken at surgery. These receptors originate from a female donor with early-stage non-small cell lung cancer.

This clonotype appeared many times. The gene calls are TRBV10-3 and TRBJ1-5; 7 nucleotides agree with TRBD1. The CDR3 covers 15 residues. Germline lookup yields CDR1 ENHRY and CDR2 SYGVKD. After removal of 2 bases from V and 2 bases from J, the junction contained 3 bases not matched to a gene. The CDR3 sequence: CAISEDDRGNQPQHF. As DNA, the CDR3 is TGTGCCATCAGTGAGGATGACAGGGGCAATCAGCCCCAGCATTTT.

This clonotype came up many times. The chain uses TRBV28 and TRBJ1-6; D gene ambiguous. Trimming left V 3 bases short and J 0 bases short, with 6 bases between. Germline lookup yields CDR1 MDHEN and CDR2 SYDVKM. The CDR3 extends over 15 amino acids. The chain's CDR3 is CASSFWASYNSPLHF. The CDR3 bases are TGTGCCAGCAGTTTTTGGGCCTCCTATAATTCACCCCTCCACTTT.

This clonotype was picked up a small number of times. This chain uses TRBV5-1 with TRBJ2-1; D is possibly TRBD2 (5 bases). The CDR3 is 14 amino acids. Germline CDR1 SGHRS, CDR2 YFSETQ. Trimming took off 4 bases at V and 6 bases at J, with 14 bases between the two ends. The CDR3 region has the DNA TGCGCCAGCAGCGCTAGCACCTTGGGCAATGAGCAGTTCTTC. It is translated as CASSASTLGNEQFF.

This clonotype has at least ten counts. The V call is TRBV12-3 or TRBV12-4, the J call TRBJ1-5, with D perhaps TRBD1 (5 bases). V was trimmed by 6 bases and J by 6 bases, leaving 15 bases between them. This CDR3 has 14 residues. The CDR3 loop is CASRDMGDGQPQHF. The CDR3 coding sequence is TGTGCCAGCAGGGACATGGGGGACGGTCAGCCCCAGCATTTT.

This clonotype was seen at least ten times. The chain couples TRBV20-1 to TRBJ2-1; D is undetermined. The CDR3 has 12 residues. In germline, CDR1 is DFQATT, CDR2 SNEGSKA (reference sequence). The CDR3 DNA reads as TGCAGCGGCGTTGGACCTTACAATGAGCAGTTCTTC. Translation: CSGVGPYNEQFF.

This clonotype has a handful of counts. This sequence joins TRBV5-8 and TRBJ1-1; 8 nucleotides agree with TRBD1. The germline V gene has CDR1 SGHTS and CDR2 YDEGEE. The CDR3 is 16 amino acids. J was trimmed by 4 bases and V by 0 bases; bases with no gene match: 8. The CDR3 protein is CASSLEQGAGGTEAFF. DNA of the CDR3: TGTGCCAGCAGCTTGGAGCAGGGGGCTGGGGGCACTGAAGCTTTCTTT.

This clonotype was seen at least ten times. This chain joins TRBV4-1 and TRBJ1-1; no definite D call. There are 17 residues in the CDR3. Trimming stripped 1 base from V and 0 bases from J, with 15 bases between. Germline CDR1 reads MGHRA; CDR2 reads YSYEKL. The CDR3 region is CASSQAPPGWMNTEAFF. The DNA of the CDR3 is TGCGCCAGCAGCCAAGCTCCCCCCGGCTGGATGAACACTGAAGCTTTCTTT.

This clonotype was counted at least ten times. The rearrangement joins TRBV2 to TRBJ1-6; a possible D gene is TRBD1 (6 bases). The CDR3 is made up of 14 amino acids. The ends were cut back, 4 bases at V and 10 bases at J, with 14 bases in the middle. Germline V CDR1 and CDR2: SNHLY, FYNNEI. The CDR3 DNA reads as TGTGCCAGCAGTGCCGGGCAGGGGTACTCACCCCTCCACTTT. It yields the protein CASSAGQGYSPLHF.

This clonotype was detected a few times. The chain has TRBV5-1 and TRBJ2-5, with unresolved D. This CDR3 comprises 14 residues. Trimming removed 1 base from V and 2 bases from J, with 9 bases in between. The germline V gene encodes CDR1 SGHRS and CDR2 YFSETQ. The CDR3 DNA reads as TGCGCCAGCAGCTTGAACCCGGATCAAGAGACCCAGTACTTC. This translates into CASSLNPDQETQYF.

This clonotype was picked up many times. This sequence joins TRBV2 and TRBJ2-1; D gene uncertain. Germline CDR1 reads SNHLY; CDR2 reads FYNNEI. V lost 7 bases and J lost 1, with 14 bases in between. This CDR3 spans 15 amino acids. The CDR3 spells CASTLSGRSYNEQFF. In DNA, the CDR3 is TGTGCCAGCACCTTATCGGGTCGTTCCTACAATGAGCAGTTCTTC.

This chain links TRBV30 with TRBJ1-2; D remains ambiguous. The CDR3 spans 13 residues. Trimming pared 2 bases from V and 4 bases from J, leaving 11 bases between. Germline CDR1 and CDR2: GTSNPN and SVGIG (reference sequence). The CDR3 bases are TGTGCCTGGAGTAAAAAGGGTCCCTATGGCTACACCTTC. Amino acids: CAWSKKGPYGYTF.

This clonotype has ten or more counts. The V call is TRBV29-1, the J call TRBJ2-3; 7 bases are a match to TRBD1. V was pared by 2 bases and J by 5 bases, with 4 bases of the junction left unmatched. In germline, CDR1 is SQVTM, CDR2 ANQGSEA. The CDR3 contains 13 residues. CDR3 loop: CSVERDSGDTQYF. The CDR3 DNA reads as TGCAGCGTTGAACGGGACAGTGGAGATACGCAGTATTTT.